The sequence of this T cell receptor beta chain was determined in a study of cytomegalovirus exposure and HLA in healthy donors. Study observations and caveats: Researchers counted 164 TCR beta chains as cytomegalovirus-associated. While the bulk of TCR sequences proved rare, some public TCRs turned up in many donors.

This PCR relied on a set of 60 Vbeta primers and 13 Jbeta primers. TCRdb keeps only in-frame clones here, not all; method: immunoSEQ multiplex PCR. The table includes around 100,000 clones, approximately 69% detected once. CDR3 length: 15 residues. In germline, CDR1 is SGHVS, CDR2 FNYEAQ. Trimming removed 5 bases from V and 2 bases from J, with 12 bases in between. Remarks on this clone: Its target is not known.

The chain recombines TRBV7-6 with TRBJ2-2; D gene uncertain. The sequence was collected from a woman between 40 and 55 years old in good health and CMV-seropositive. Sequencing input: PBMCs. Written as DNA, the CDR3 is TGTGCCAGCAGCCCCGTGCTAGTTAACACCGGGGAGCTGTTTTTT. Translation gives CASSPVLVNTGELFF.